This T cell receptor beta chain was recovered during a study of blood T cells in healthy people across ages (dated by TCRdb to about 2015). About the full investigation: In model experiments, roughly one uniquely barcoded TCR beta cDNA molecule per two T cells was captured by template switching. The donors were split into four age groups: young (average about 16 years), middle-aged (about 40), aged (roughly 68) and long-lived (more than 80). Using deep sequencing normalized with unique cDNA molecular identifiers, the study measured how TCR beta repertoire diversity changes with age. For two donors (one aged 18 to 30 and one aged 80 or older), the study analyzed two additional independent replicas of 1 million unique cDNA reads from the same blood draw. Donors of different ages were randomly distributed across sequencing lanes to avoid experimental bias. The full study reports these points: As age increased, observed TCR beta diversity per million T cells dropped in a roughly linear way, and a significant reduction was already evident by age 40. Conclusive comparison of naive and antigen-experienced compartments was prevented by the profiling of bulk unsorted PBMCs. The percentage of naive T cells measured by flow cytometry correlated strongly with observed TCR beta diversity. Estimates of total diversity from one million sequenced T cells were regarded as lower bounds and underestimates. The long-lived group showed more naive CD4+ T cells, fewer expanded clones and increased TCR diversity than the aged group, suggesting age selection. Donor CMV infection status was unknown, potentially confounding age-related changes in expanded clonotypes.

Systemically healthy Caucasian individuals from Russia, some 40 in total and aged about 6 to 90 years, were included as donors. Each donor gave around 9 milliliters of peripheral blood, collected into EDTA-treated Vacutainer tubes. Ficoll-Paque density-gradient centrifugation was used to isolate PBMCs, with at least 6.5 million per sample. Trizol reagent was used to extract total RNA from PBMCs, with at least 6 micrograms per sample. For every donor, an aliquot of PBMCs went through flow cytometry to measure the percentages of naive CD45RAhigh/CD27high T cells. This clonotype occurred a few times. What this receptor recognizes is not known. No much larger clonotype is one base removed from it; base qualities were not supplied. Library method: 5' RACE. Reads for this sample came from an Illumina HiSeq 2500. A second PCR of 7 to 11 cycles was performed with a sample-barcoded 5' primer and a J-beta primer mix. A unique molecular identifier was introduced onto each TCR beta cDNA molecule by a template-switch 5' adaptor carrying 12 random nucleotides. Each sample yielded at least 2.5 million CDR3-containing paired-end reads. The Mint cDNA synthesis kit, primed by a TRBC-specific oligonucleotide, was used to synthesize first-strand cDNA from all RNA. All cDNA was treated with uracil-DNA glycosylase and then went through a first 18-cycle PCR with the universal primers M1SS and BC2_uni_R. Per the source publication's procedure: Normalization of each sample was performed by random selection of 1 million high-quality reads, each carrying a distinct molecular identifier. Reads sharing molecular identifiers were discarded rather than binned into consensus sequences. MiTCR, set to a Q25 quality threshold and the strictest error-elimination algorithm, was used for CDR3 identification, clonotype clustering and error correction. A nonparametric unseen species model with Euler transformation was used to estimate lower-bound total TCR beta diversity. The public reads were reanalyzed by TCRdb: fastp trimming at Q25, MiXCR alignment, in-frame beta chains only. A single entry per CDR3 protein holds the most common genes and DNA from its merged rows. TCRdb's processing, not the authors', yielded these V and J calls. For this sample there are 700,000 to 800,000 distinct CDR3 sequences; about 40% appear just once. The top ten hold more than 20% of the sample.

CDR1 is given as SGHTA and CDR2 as FQGTGA, both from the germline V gene. Including cysteine and phenylalanine, the CDR3 has 13 amino acids. CDR3 DNA only is kept here, 39 bases in frame from base 1. V is pared back by 5 bases and J by 9 bases, with 11 bases lying between the germline termini. The sequencing sample was made of blood. The chain is made from TRBV7-3 and TRBJ1-6; the D gene is unclear. The sequence came from a woman between 55 and 75 years old in good health. The base sequence is TGTGCCAGCAGCGTAGATATCGTTTCACCCCTCCACTTT. This sequence encodes CASSVDIVSPLHF.